The clone carrying this TCR beta chain was found a few times. Unique molecular identifiers were incorporated when the TCRbeta library was constructed. Using its own MiXCR run on the PCR reads, TCRdb lists one record per CDR3 protein. The sample has 450,000 to 600,000 distinct CDR3 sequences; approximately 29% are singletons. This sample was taken from a study of T-cell reconstitution after alpha-beta-depleted transplantation in children. This CDR3 has 13 amino acids. V lost 1 base to trimming and J lost 4 bases, with 8 bases between them. The origin of this receptor is a human donor who donated a stem cell graft to a child with aplastic anemia. The chain employs TRBV12-3 or TRBV12-4 and TRBJ2-7; D not resolved. Source: PBMCs from the stem cell graft donor, taken from the stem cell graft. The CDR3 loop reads CASSLGLRYEQYF. The CDR3 nucleotides read TGTGCCAGCAGTTTAGGTTTGAGATACGAGCAGTACTTC.